The clone carrying this TCR beta chain was counted ten times or more. TCRdb independently ran MiXCR on the RT-PCR reads; one entry per CDR3 protein. This sample has about 680,000 distinct CDR3 sequences, with approximately 14% found just once. J lost 0 bases, V lost 3 bases, and 4 bases had no gene match. The CDR3 covers 14 residues. CDR1 and CDR2 from the germline V gene are DFQATT and SNEGSKA (reference sequence). The TCR was taken from a female donor in good health, serving as a healthy control. The sequencing sample was made of memory CD4+ T cells from blood. V usage is TRBV20-1 and J usage is TRBJ2-7, with TRBD2 identical over 8 bases. In nucleotides, the CDR3 is TGCAGTGCTAGCGGGAGGGCCCCCTCCTACGAGCAGTACTTC. It encodes CSASGRAPSYEQYF.